These T cell receptor beta chains were read from a single sample in a study of blood T cell dynamics during melanoma immunotherapy. The protocol was immunoSEQ multiplex PCR, while the TCRdb copy is restricted to in-frame clones and leaves out a portion. Of about 16,000 clones in the sample, about 94% were seen once. The material sequenced was effector memory CD8+ T cells from blood, taken from a patient treated with checkpoint blockade. These receptors originate from a human donor with melanoma. Both conserved end residues are part of each CDR3. Each record gives: clone size, J gene, D gene, V gene, CDR3 protein, CDR3 DNA. The D gene is left open where the match is weak. The listing skips clone size in some rows; elsewhere it reads once, few, many or a size class.

>NA|TRBJ2-3|TRBD2|TRBV7-7
CASSLAGIMDTQYF
TGTGCTAGCAGCTTAGCGGGAATCATGGATACGCAGTATTTT
>NA|TRBJ2-5|NA|TRBV28
CASSPPRDEGSWETQYF
TGTGCCAGCAGTCCCCCAAGGGATGAGGGATCCTGGGAGACCCAGTACTTC
>NA|TRBJ2-7|NA|TRBV18
CASSPERALYEQYF
TGTGCCAGCTCACCGGAGAGGGCCCTTTACGAGCAGTACTTC
>NA|TRBJ1-2|NA|TRBV7-9
CASSSRAPGPYGYTF
TGTGCCAGCAGCTCCCGGGCCCCTGGGCCATATGGCTACACCTTC
>NA|TRBJ1-1|NA|TRBV28
CASSLRLNTEAFF
TGTGCCAGCAGTCTTCGCCTGAACACTGAAGCTTTCTTT
>NA|TRBJ1-2|NA|TRBV6-6
CATGGPIGYTF
TGTGCCACCGGAGGACCCATTGGCTACACCTTC
>NA|TRBJ2-3|TRBD2|TRBV7-8
CASSPGLAGGWTDTQYF
TGTGCCAGCAGCCCCGGACTAGCGGGAGGTTGGACAGATACGCAGTATTTT
>NA|TRBJ1-1|NA|TRBV6-6
CASSSDPLRAFF
TGTGCCAGCAGTTCCGACCCCCTGAGGGCTTTCTTT
>NA|TRBJ1-2|NA|TRBV15
CATRPAGDPFGYTF
TGTGCCACCAGGCCCGCGGGGGACCCCTTCGGCTACACCTTC
>NA|TRBJ2-1|NA|TRBV27
CASSFEQGEYNEQFF
TGTGCCAGCAGTTTCGAGCAGGGAGAATACAATGAGCAGTTCTTC
>NA|TRBJ1-5|NA|TRBV6-1
CASSEREPASEGDQPQHF
TGTGCCAGCAGTGAAAGGGAGCCTGCATCCGAGGGGGATCAGCCCCAGCATTTT
>NA|TRBJ1-2|NA|TRBV5-4
CASSSDRSYGYTF
TGTGCCAGCAGCTCCGACAGGAGCTATGGCTACACCTTC
>NA|TRBJ2-7|NA|TRBV5-1
CASSWDKSYEQYF
TGCGCCAGCAGCTGGGACAAGTCCTACGAGCAGTACTTC
>NA|TRBJ1-2|NA|TRBV5-1
CASSYEGPPYGYTF
TGCGCCAGCAGCTATGAGGGACCGCCCTATGGCTACACCTTC
>NA|TRBJ2-1|NA|TRBV6-4
CASSDSKDEQFF
TGTGCCAGCAGTGACTCGAAGGATGAGCAGTTCTTC
>NA|TRBJ2-1|NA|TRBV10-3
CAISEGDEQFF
TGTGCCATCAGTGAGGGCGATGAGCAGTTCTTC
>NA|TRBJ2-1|NA|TRBV7-3
CASSSQGGSYNEQFF
TGTGCCAGCAGCTCGCAGGGGGGCTCCTACAATGAGCAGTTCTTC
>once|TRBJ2-3|NA|TRBV19
CASSIGPQGFNTDTQYF
TGTGCCAGTAGTATAGGTCCCCAGGGGTTTAACACAGATACGCAGTATTTT
>NA|TRBJ2-4|NA|TRBV7-9
CASSLRLGSAKNIQYF
TGTGCCAGCAGCTTGCGATTGGGAAGTGCCAAAAACATTCAGTACTTC
>NA|TRBJ1-2|NA|TRBV5-4
CASTRQEFYGYTF
TGTGCCAGCACCCGACAGGAGTTCTATGGCTACACCTTC
>once|TRBJ2-7|NA|TRBV4-2
CASSQGVVHEQYF
TGTGCCAGCAGCCAAGGGGTCGTCCACGAGCAGTACTTC
>NA|TRBJ2-7|NA|TRBV5-1
CASSLRTGSYEQYF
TGCGCCAGCAGCCTTAGGACCGGCTCCTACGAGCAGTACTTC
>NA|TRBJ2-7|TRBD1|TRBV9
CASSTPGQGSSF
TGTGCCAGCAGCACTCCGGGACAGGGATCCTCCTTC
>NA|TRBJ2-7|TRBD1|TRBV27
CASSPTRGQAREQYF
TGTGCCAGCAGCCCAACGAGGGGACAGGCGAGGGAGCAGTACTTC
>once|TRBJ1-1|NA|TRBV27
CASGGASEAFF
TGTGCCAGCGGGGGCGCTTCTGAAGCTTTCTTT
>NA|TRBJ2-4|NA|TRBV28
CASSIPPRDLAKNIQYF
TGTGCCAGCAGTATACCCCCCCGGGACCTAGCCAAAAACATTCAGTACTTC
>NA|TRBJ2-3|NA|TRBV13
CASSPRTNTDTQYF
TGTGCCAGCAGCCCCAGGACTAACACAGATACGCAGTATTTT
>NA|TRBJ2-3|TRBD2|TRBV28
CASSPAEAGGPDTQYF
TGTGCCAGCAGCCCTGCGGAAGCGGGAGGGCCAGATACGCAGTATTTT
>NA|TRBJ2-7|NA|TRBV14
CASSLSHPPYEQYF
TGTGCCAGCAGCCTAAGTCATCCTCCCTACGAGCAGTACTTC
>NA|TRBJ1-3|NA|TRBV6-5
CASSYSRNSGNTIYF
TGTGCCAGCAGTTACTCTCGCAACTCTGGAAACACCATATATTTT
>NA|TRBJ1-5|NA|TRBV15
CATSRDLGGQPQHF
TGTGCCACCAGCAGAGATCTAGGGGGGCAGCCCCAGCATTTT
>NA|TRBJ2-1|TRBD1|TRBV9
CASSAPGQLYNEQFF
TGTGCCAGCAGCGCCCCGGGACAGCTCTACAATGAGCAGTTCTTC
>NA|TRBJ2-1|NA|TRBV9
CASSPQAGPQFF
TGTGCCAGCAGCCCCCAGGCTGGACCCCAGTTCTTC
>NA|TRBJ2-7|TRBD1|TRBV11-1
CASSSYRDSSYEQYF
TGTGCCAGCAGCTCATACAGGGACAGCTCCTACGAGCAGTACTTC
>NA|TRBJ2-4|TRBD2|TRBV7-8
CASSPRLAGAPDYKNIQYF
TGTGCCAGCAGCCCTAGACTAGCGGGAGCCCCTGATTACAAAAACATTCAGTACTTC
>NA|TRBJ2-3|NA|TRBV7-6
CASSRGPEGQYF
TGTGCCAGCAGTCGAGGGCCCGAGGGGCAGTATTTT
>NA|TRBJ1-2|NA|TRBV7-8
CASSFTKTATYGYTF
TGTGCCAGCAGCTTTACTAAGACAGCTACCTATGGCTACACCTTC
>NA|TRBJ1-5|NA|TRBV7-9
CASSLGRNQPQHF
TGTGCCAGCAGCTTAGGGCGCAATCAGCCCCAGCATTTT
>few|TRBJ1-2|NA|TRBV27
CASSFVGDYGYTF
TGTGCCAGCAGTTTTGTAGGGGACTATGGCTACACCTTC
>NA|TRBJ1-2|NA|TRBV6-5
CASSYSYGGADGYTF
TGTGCCAGCAGTTACTCGTATGGGGGCGCTGACGGCTACACCTTC
>NA|TRBJ2-1|TRBD2|TRBV29-1
CSGGRTSGRAYNEQFF
TGCAGCGGGGGAAGGACTAGCGGGAGGGCCTACAATGAGCAGTTCTTC
>NA|TRBJ2-3|TRBD2|TRBV27
CASSPPRLAGRTDTQYF
TGTGCCAGCAGTCCCCCACGACTAGCGGGGCGCACAGATACGCAGTATTTT
>NA|TRBJ2-3|TRBD1|TRBV6-1
CASSQRGRVTDTQYF
TGTGCCAGCAGCCAAAGGGGGCGGGTCACAGATACGCAGTATTTT
>NA|TRBJ2-7|NA|TRBV6-5
CASSSSSSYEQYF
TGTGCCAGCTCTAGCTCTAGCTCCTACGAGCAGTACTTC